This T cell receptor (beta chain) was captured in a study of early T cells in non-severe SARS-CoV-2 infection (dated by TCRdb to the early 2020s). Some background on the complete study: Because TCR sequencing was done on bulk RNA from unsorted whole blood, the alpha and beta chains could not be paired. Broader findings and caveats from the paper: VDJdb matching was skewed toward anti-spike CD8 responses and likely underestimated virus-specific expansions, missing private and CD4 specificities.

This clonotype was seen at least ten times. Its binding antigen is unknown. Base qualities are not provided; no much larger clone lies one nucleotide away. This was a case-control study nested in a cohort of healthcare workers in London, UK, who had nasopharyngeal swab PCR tests and blood samples taken every week. Healthcare workers were enrolled in the week of the UK lockdown, from 23 to 31 March 2020, and were followed every week for up to roughly 16 weeks. The germline V gene (reference sequence) sets CDR1 to GTSNPN and CDR2 to SVGIG. V and J are truncated by 3 bases and 4 bases respectively, leaving an intervening sequence of 10 bases. Including cysteine and phenylalanine, the CDR3 has 13 amino acids. Only CDR3 DNA is held: 39 bases, read in frame from base 1. The library was built by means of 5' RACE. The sequencer was a NextSeq 500. Unique molecular identifiers were attached to individual cDNA molecules in the TCR library protocol so that sequencing error and PCR bias could be corrected. Both TCR alpha and beta chains were sequenced, and tight co-correlation was observed between alpha and beta sequence abundances in each sample. The published analysis was carried out like this. Decombinator V4 was used to annotate TCR sequences for V gene, J gene and CDR3. TCRs were defined as expanded if a significant change between any two time points was detected under a Poisson model with p below 0.0001. TCR abundances were normalised to the total number of TCRs sequenced in each sample and reported as counts per million. TRAV1-2 paired with TRAJ12, TRAJ20 or TRAJ33 defined MAIT TCRs, while TRAV10 paired with TRAJ18 defined iNKT TCRs. VDJdb, accessed on 1 November 2021, was searched for TCRs annotated for CMV, EBV and SARS-CoV-2, and TCRs annotated for more than one antigen were excluded. TCRdb took the public reads, trimmed them with fastp at Q25, ran MiXCR for clone calling and kept in-frame beta chains. Each CDR3 protein gets just one entry, which takes the most common genes and DNA from the rows behind it. V and J calls and clone size were set by TCRdb, not the authors. Counted in this sample were tens of thousands of distinct CDR3 sequences; under 12% of them appeared once. The ten largest clones take up around 6% of the sample.

The sequencing sample was made of whole blood. The TCR comes from an adult who was a healthcare worker with PCR-confirmed SARS-CoV-2 infection or an uninfected control (not recorded which). The sequence links TRBV30 to TRBJ2-1; 5 matching bases give a weak D call of TRBD2. The CDR3 region reads CAWRAGGYNEQFF. The bases are TGTGCCTGGAGGGCCGGCGGGTACAATGAGCAGTTCTTC.